Listed below are T cell receptor beta chains from one sample, sequenced in a study of blood T cell repertoires in COVID-19. TCRdb's table, derived via immunoSEQ multiplex PCR, lists solely in-frame clones and lacks some. The table includes a few hundred thousand clones, roughly 80% detected once. Sequenced: peripheral blood. These receptors were obtained from a man aged 55 to 69 who had recovered from COVID-19. Both conserved end residues are part of each CDR3. The D gene is left open where the match is weak. Clone sizes are given selectively: once, few, many, or a class where the clone is expanded.

D: TRBD1
size: .
V: TRBV28
J: TRBJ2-1
DNA: TGTGCCAGCAGTTTTGTAACAGGGGGCTACAATGAGCAGTTCTTC
CDR3: CASSFVTGGYNEQFF

D: TRBD2
size: .
V: TRBV25-1
J: TRBJ2-1
DNA: TGTGCCAGCAGTGGGGGACTAGCGGGAGGAACTGAGCAGTTCTTC
CDR3: CASSGGLAGGTEQFF

D: .
size: .
V: TRBV12-5
J: TRBJ2-7
DNA: TGTGCTAGTGCCTCTCCTAGTAAGGCCTACGAGCAGTACTTC
CDR3: CASASPSKAYEQYF

D: .
size: .
V: TRBV20-1
J: TRBJ2-3
DNA: TGCAGTGCTAGAGGCGGAGATACGCAGTATTTT
CDR3: CSARGGDTQYF

D: .
size: .
V: TRBV9
J: TRBJ2-7
DNA: TGTGCCAGCAGCGTAGAAGCAAGTTTCGGCTACGAGCAGTACTTC
CDR3: CASSVEASFGYEQYF

D: .
size: .
V: TRBV4-1
J: TRBJ2-3
DNA: TGCGCCAGCAGCCAAGGCGGACTGTACACAGATACGCAGTATTTT
CDR3: CASSQGGLYTDTQYF

D: TRBD2
size: .
V: TRBV6-6
J: TRBJ2-1
DNA: TGTGCCAGCAGCCACGGAGGAGCGGGGGGCAGGGATGAGCAGTTCTTC
CDR3: CASSHGGAGGRDEQFF

D: TRBD2
size: .
V: TRBV4-2
J: TRBJ2-5
DNA: TGTGCCAGCAGCCAGGCGGGACTAGCGGGAGAAGAGACCCAGTACTTC
CDR3: CASSQAGLAGEETQYF

D: TRBD1
size: .
V: TRBV5-1
J: TRBJ2-7
DNA: TGCGCCAGCAGCTCCGAAGCAGGGGGTTTGAGGACCTACGAGCAGTACTTC
CDR3: CASSSEAGGLRTYEQYF

D: TRBD2
size: .
V: TRBV5-8
J: TRBJ2-5
DNA: TGTGCCAGCAGCTTAGGACTAGCGGGATACGTCCAGTACTTC
CDR3: CASSLGLAGYVQYF

D: TRBD2
size: .
V: TRBV2
J: TRBJ2-1
DNA: TGTGCCAGCAGTGATGGCGGTTGGGGTAGCGGGGACAATGAGCAGTTCTTC
CDR3: CASSDGGWGSGDNEQFF

D: TRBD2
size: .
V: TRBV11-2
J: TRBJ2-7
DNA: TGTGCCAGCAGCTTCCCAGGGAGGGGCGAGCAGTACTTC
CDR3: CASSFPGRGEQYF

D: TRBD2
size: .
V: TRBV14
J: TRBJ2-5
DNA: TGTGCCAGCAGCCAGGGACTAGTCGGGGAGACCCAGTACTTC
CDR3: CASSQGLVGETQYF

D: TRBD1
size: .
V: TRBV5-1
J: TRBJ1-1
DNA: TGCGCCAGCAGCGTGGGCACCGGGACAGGGGGCGCGAACACTGAAGCTTTCTTT
CDR3: CASSVGTGTGGANTEAFF

D: TRBD1
size: .
V: TRBV19
J: TRBJ1-6
DNA: TGTGCCAGTACCGGGACAGGGGGCGTTCGGTCACCCCTCCACTTT
CDR3: CASTGTGGVRSPLHF

D: .
size: .
V: TRBV27
J: TRBJ1-1
DNA: TGTGCCAGCAGTTTAAATCTTGGGACAAGAAAGAACACTGAAGCTTTCTTT
CDR3: CASSLNLGTRKNTEAFF

D: .
size: .
V: TRBV6-5
J: TRBJ1-6
DNA: TGTGCCAGCAGTCAACGCAGGCGTTATAATTCACCCCTCCACTTT
CDR3: CASSQRRRYNSPLHF

D: TRBD1
size: .
V: TRBV18
J: TRBJ1-2
DNA: TGTGCCAGCTCACCACAAACCGGGACAGGGGATGGCTACACCTTC
CDR3: CASSPQTGTGDGYTF

D: TRBD1
size: many
V: TRBV30
J: TRBJ2-3
DNA: TGTGCCTGGAGTACGACAGGGGTCAGTACGCAGTATTTT
CDR3: CAWSTTGVSTQYF

D: TRBD2
size: .
V: TRBV5-1
J: TRBJ2-5
DNA: TGCGCCAGCAGCTGGGAGGGGTTCCAAGAGACCCAGTACTTC
CDR3: CASSWEGFQETQYF

D: .
size: .
V: TRBV6-6
J: TRBJ1-5
DNA: TGTGCCAGCAGGATAGCACAGGGTGAACATCAGCCCCAGCATTTT
CDR3: CASRIAQGEHQPQHF

D: .
size: once
V: TRBV19
J: TRBJ2-1
DNA: TGTGCCAGTAGTATCCCGCCGGGAGAGCAGTTCTTC
CDR3: CASSIPPGEQFF

D: .
size: .
V: TRBV2
J: TRBJ2-5
DNA: TGTGCCAGCAGTGAAAGAATGGGGGCGATGGGAGAGACCCAGTACTTC
CDR3: CASSERMGAMGETQYF

D: .
size: .
V: TRBV18
J: TRBJ2-2
DNA: TGTGCCAGCTCACCATTGGGGGGGCCCTTCACCGGGGAGCTGTTTTTT
CDR3: CASSPLGGPFTGELFF

D: TRBD1
size: .
V: TRBV15
J: TRBJ1-5
DNA: TGTGCCACCAGCAGAAGGGACAGGGAGGAGGGTCAGGGTTGGCGCAATCAGCCCCAGCATTTT
CDR3: CATSRRDREEGQGWRNQPQHF

D: .
size: once
V: TRBV5-4
J: TRBJ1-4
DNA: TGTGCCAGCAGCGCCGGGACAAATAATGAAAAACTGTTTTTT
CDR3: CASSAGTNNEKLFF

D: TRBD1
size: .
V: TRBV19
J: TRBJ1-2
DNA: TGTGCCAGTACCGGGACAGCGAGGGGCGGCTACACCTTC
CDR3: CASTGTARGGYTF

D: TRBD1
size: .
V: TRBV24-1
J: TRBJ2-2
DNA: TGTGCCACCACCCGGGACAGGCCACGCACCGGGGAGCTGTTTTTT
CDR3: CATTRDRPRTGELFF

D: TRBD1
size: few
V: TRBV7-9
J: TRBJ1-6
DNA: TGTGCCAGCAGCTCTACACAGGGGAATAATTCACCCCTCCACTTT
CDR3: CASSSTQGNNSPLHF

D: .
size: once
V: TRBV6-5
J: TRBJ2-7
DNA: TGTGCCAGCAGGGTGGCAGTTTCCTACGAGCAGTACTTC
CDR3: CASRVAVSYEQYF

D: .
size: .
V: TRBV6-1
J: TRBJ1-2
DNA: TGTGCCAGCAGTGATTTAGGGGCCCGTCCCCCCTTC
CDR3: CASSDLGARPPF

D: TRBD1
size: once
V: TRBV7-9
J: TRBJ2-3
DNA: TGTGCCAGCAGCGCCTGGACAGGGGTAGTGGATACGCAGTATTTT
CDR3: CASSAWTGVVDTQYF

D: .
size: .
V: TRBV25-1
J: TRBJ2-1
DNA: TGTGCCAGCAGTGAAACAGGGAACAATGAGCAGTTCTTC
CDR3: CASSETGNNEQFF

D: .
size: .
V: TRBV5-1
J: TRBJ2-2
DNA: TGCGCCAGCAGCTATGGAGGGGTCGAGAACACCGGGGAGCTGTTTTTT
CDR3: CASSYGGVENTGELFF

D: .
size: .
V: TRBV6-1
J: TRBJ2-1
DNA: TGTGCCAGCAGTTCACGCGGGGACCATCAATCCCTCTTC
CDR3: CASSSRGDHQSLF

D: .
size: .
V: TRBV3-1/TRBV3-2
J: TRBJ2-6
DNA: TGTGCCAGCAGCCAAGGTCTGGTGAGGTCTGGGGCCAACGTCCTGACTTTC
CDR3: CASSQGLVRSGANVLTF

D: TRBD1
size: .
V: TRBV5-1
J: TRBJ2-1
DNA: TGCGCCAGCAGCTTGGGAGCGGGGACAGGGGGGAATGAGCAGTTCTTC
CDR3: CASSLGAGTGGNEQFF

D: TRBD1
size: .
V: TRBV28
J: TRBJ2-7
DNA: TGTGCCAGCAGCCCTCTCGGGACAGGGCACAGGGAGCAGTACTTC
CDR3: CASSPLGTGHREQYF

D: TRBD1
size: once
V: TRBV19
J: TRBJ1-3
DNA: TGTGCCAGTAGTACCCCCAGACAGGGGTTCTCTGGAAACACCATATATTTT
CDR3: CASSTPRQGFSGNTIYF